This T cell receptor (beta chain) was documented in a study of T cell changes during pregnancy in multiple sclerosis. The CDR3 runs to 15 residues. Germline CDR1 reads SGHVS; CDR2 reads FQNEAQ. V gave up 5 bases and J gave up 7 bases; unmatched junction bases: 6. The assay was immunoSEQ multiplex PCR, and TCRdb's table has in-frame clones only and misses some. This table holds fewer than 85,000 clones, 94% found once. This clonotype was sampled from a female donor with multiple sclerosis, enrolled in a pregnancy study. The chain combines TRBV7-8 with TRBJ2-2; 11 nucleotides align to TRBD2. The material sequenced was peripheral blood, taken in the third trimester of pregnancy. CDR3 region: CASSVIAGGLGELFF. In nucleotides, the CDR3 is TGTGCCAGCAGCGTCATAGCGGGGGGGCTCGGGGAGCTGTTTTTT.